The rows below give T cell receptor beta chains drawn from one sample of a study of cytomegalovirus exposure and HLA in healthy donors. Data came from immunoSEQ multiplex PCR; TCRdb stores just in-frame clones and leaves some out. The top ten hold around 3% of the sample, which has about 77,000 clones, about four fifths seen once. Source material: PBMCs. The receptors come from a man aged 35 to 55 in good health and CMV-seronegative. The CDR3 runs from the conserved cysteine through the conserved F or W. The D gene is left open where the match is weak. Size tells how often a clone was seen (once, few, many) or the class of an expanded clone, and some rows leave it out.

clone size	V gene	J gene	D gene	CDR3 DNA	CDR3 protein
-	TRBV13	TRBJ1-4	-	TGTGCCAGCAGCTTATCAGGGTTAAATGAAAAACTGTTTTTT	CASSLSGLNEKLFF
-	TRBV6-1	TRBJ1-5	-	TGTGCCAGCAGTGAGGGCAAGAGTCAGCCCCAGCATTTT	CASSEGKSQPQHF
few	TRBV2	TRBJ2-2	-	TGTGCCAGCAGGAGGACCAGCGGTTGGCTGTTTTTT	CASRRTSGWLFF
-	TRBV5-1	TRBJ2-7	TRBD2	TGCGCCAGCAGCACCCGCACGGGGGGTCCCTACGAGCAGTACTTC	CASSTRTGGPYEQYF
-	TRBV5-4	TRBJ1-1	-	TGTGCCAGCAGCATTCAGGGTAGTCGGACTGAAGCTTTCTTT	CASSIQGSRTEAFF
-	TRBV6-5	TRBJ2-1	-	TGTGCCAGCAGTTACGACGGGGGTACCTACAATGAGCAGTTCTTC	CASSYDGGTYNEQFF
-	TRBV5-1	TRBJ1-2	-	TGCGCCAGCAGCTTGGAGGTACAGGGAGTTTATGGCTACACCTTC	CASSLEVQGVYGYTF
-	TRBV11-2	TRBJ2-7	-	TGTGCCAGCAACTTAGATCCCCAAAACTCCTACGAGCAGTACTTC	CASNLDPQNSYEQYF
-	TRBV27	TRBJ1-1	-	TGTGCCAGCAGTTTCAGGGGTTTGTCCGCTGAAGCTTTCTTT	CASSFRGLSAEAFF
-	TRBV5-1	TRBJ1-3	-	TGCGCCAGCAGCTTGGACAGGTCCTCTGGAAACACCATATATTTT	CASSLDRSSGNTIYF
-	TRBV6-6	TRBJ1-1	TRBD1	TGTGCCAGCAGTAAAAGACAGGGTACGCTGGAGGTTGAAGCTTTCTTT	CASSKRQGTLEVEAFF
-	TRBV30	TRBJ1-6	-	TGTGCCACCCGGCCCGGAAGCGGGAATTCACCCCTCCACTTT	CATRPGSGNSPLHF
-	TRBV4-3	TRBJ1-2	-	TGCGCCAGCAGCCACAACAGATTCTATGGCTACACCTTC	CASSHNRFYGYTF
few	TRBV5-5	TRBJ1-5	TRBD1	TGTGCCAGCAGCTGGGGGCAGGGGGTAAGTCAGCCCCAGCATTTT	CASSWGQGVSQPQHF
-	TRBV30	TRBJ2-3	TRBD2	TGTGCCTGGACTTGGGGCGGGGGGGCCGGCACAGATACGCAGTATTTT	CAWTWGGGAGTDTQYF
once	TRBV15	TRBJ1-5	-	TGTGCCACCAGCAGAGAACAACAGCTTTGGGGCAATCAGCCCCAGCATTTT	CATSREQQLWGNQPQHF